The 12 T cell receptor beta chains listed next were all sequenced from one sample in a study of T cell changes during pregnancy in multiple sclerosis. Clones were sequenced by immunoSEQ multiplex PCR, and TCRdb holds only the in-frame ones, with some missing. This sample has about 56,000 clones, with 75% to 90% found just once. Here the sequenced sample was CD4+ T cells from peripheral blood mononuclear cells, taken in the third trimester of pregnancy. The receptors were sampled from a female donor with multiple sclerosis, enrolled in a pregnancy study.

The chain joins TRBV6-5 to TRBJ2-7; D is uncertain. The CDR3 extends over 15 amino acids. The V gene lost 8 bases and the J gene lost 1 base, with 18 bases spanning the gap. Germline assignment: CDR1 MNHEY and CDR2 SVGAGI. Written as DNA, the CDR3 is TGTGCCAGCCCGGTATTGGAGTTACTTTCCTACGAGCAGTACTTC. Protein sequence: CASPVLELLSYEQYF.

V gene TRBV7-2 combines with J gene TRBJ1-1; D remains unclear. CDR1 is SGHTA, CDR2 FQGNSA, per germline. This CDR3 is 14 amino acids long. Trimming shortened V by 2 bases and J by 4 bases, and 11 bases separated the two germline ends. CDR3 nucleotide sequence: TGTGCCAGCAGCTTAATAGCGGTCGGCACTGAAGCTTTCTTT. This gives the protein CASSLIAVGTEAFF.

The genes are TRBV10-3 and TRBJ1-5; D perhaps matches TRBD1 (5 bases). The CDR3 runs 15 residues. The V and J ends lost 3 bases and 4 bases respectively, with 13 bases between them. The germline CDR1 and CDR2 sequences are ENHRY and SYGVKD. Written as DNA, the CDR3 is TGTGCCATCAGTGATTGGGGGGTTGGGAATCAGCCCCAGCATTTT. Protein sequence: CAISDWGVGNQPQHF.

The rearrangement links TRBV7-3 to TRBJ1-1, with no clear D. In germline, CDR1 is SGHTA, CDR2 FQGTGA. The CDR3 extends over 14 amino acids. V dropped 8 bases and J dropped 2 bases, with 15 bases sitting between them. The CDR3 DNA reads TGTGCCAGCCGAAAGTACAAGACAAACACTGAAGCTTTCTTT. This encodes CASRKYKTNTEAFF.

The V and J genes are TRBV6-1 and TRBJ2-1, with a possible D match to TRBD2 (5 bases). CDR3 length: 14 residues. Germline lookup yields CDR1 MNHNS and CDR2 SASEGT. V was shortened by 4 bases and J by 8 bases, with 15 bases between the two germline ends. The chain's CDR3 is CASSGVGLIHEQFF. CDR3 nucleotide sequence: TGTGCCAGCAGTGGAGTCGGACTGATCCATGAGCAGTTCTTC.

The chain carries TRBV7-8 and TRBJ1-5, with D possibly matching TRBD1 (5 bases). Trimming took off 5 bases at V and 4 bases at J, with 15 bases between the two ends. Germline V gene data show CDR1 as SGHVS and CDR2 as FQNEAQ. The CDR3 has 15 amino acids. CDR3 sequence reads: CASSRTPQVNQPQHF. The CDR3 nucleotides read TGTGCCAGCAGCAGGACCCCACAGGTTAATCAGCCCCAGCATTTT.

The chain uses TRBV2 and TRBJ2-7; 12 bases map to TRBD2. This CDR3 comprises 14 residues. Germline trimming cut 8 bases from V and 2 bases from J; bases unmatched to any gene: 4. CDR1 and CDR2 from the germline V gene are SNHLY and FYNNEI. The CDR3 here is CASGTSGGPYEQYF. CDR3 in DNA: TGTGCCAGCGGAACTAGCGGGGGGCCCTACGAGCAGTACTTC. Together with reference TRBV2 and TRBJ2-7, the CDR3 gives the full variable domain: EPEVTQTPSHQVTQMGQEVILRCVPISNHLYFYWYRQILGQKVEFLVSFYNNEISEKSEIFDDQFSVERPDGSNFTLKIRSTKLEDSAMYFCASGTSGGPYEQYFGPGTRLTVT.

This sequence joins TRBV30 and TRBJ2-3; 10 bases line up with TRBD2. This CDR3 is 17 amino acids long. Germline lookup yields CDR1 GTSNPN and CDR2 SVGIG (reference sequence). V lost 4 bases, J lost 4 bases, and 14 bases stayed unmatched. CDR3 DNA sequence: TGTGCCTGGATTGGGGAGGGACTAGCGTTTAGGGCAGATACGCAGTATTTT. Its translation is CAWIGEGLAFRADTQYF.

This chain connects TRBV7-9 to TRBJ2-3, with 13 positions matching TRBD2. There are 19 residues in the CDR3. The J segment lost 0 bases and the V segment lost 5 bases, leaving 11 bases of the junction unmatched. Germline CDR1 reads SEHNR; CDR2 reads FQNEAQ (reference sequence). CDR3 DNA: TGTGCCAGCAGCCTACTTGGACTAGCGGGAGAACTTAGCACAGATACGCAGTATTTT. It codes for CASSLLGLAGELSTDTQYF. The variable domain in full, completed from reference TRBV7-9 and TRBJ2-3, reads DTGVSQNPRHKITKRGQNVTFRCDPISEHNRLYWYRQTLGQGPEFLTYFQNEAQLEKSRLLSDRFSAERPKGSFSTLEIQRTEQGDSAMYLCASSLLGLAGELSTDTQYFGPGTRLTVL.

The rearrangement links TRBV5-1 to TRBJ2-5; 8 positions agree with TRBD1. There are 15 residues in the CDR3. Unmatched junction bases numbered 6, after V lost 3 bases and J lost 2 bases. Germline assignment: CDR1 SGHRS and CDR2 YFSETQ. The CDR3 is CASSSLGTGQETQYF. In DNA form, the CDR3 reads TGCGCCAGCAGCTCACTAGGGACAGGACAAGAGACCCAGTACTTC. The variable domain in full, with the rest retrieved from reference TRBV5-1 and TRBJ2-5, is KAGVTQTPRYLIKTRGQQVTLSCSPISGHRSVSWYQQTPGQGLQFLFEYFSETQRNKGNFPGRFSGRQFSNSRSEMNVSTLELGDSALYLCASSSLGTGQETQYFGPGTRLLVL.

This chain connects TRBV19 to TRBJ1-1; D is undetermined. Germline V gene sequence: CDR1 LNHDA, CDR2 SQIVND (reference sequence). The V end was cut by 3 bases, the J end by 1 base, with 12 bases between. This CDR3 is built from 15 residues. The CDR3 DNA reads TGTGCCAGTAGTATGTTAGAGGCTAAGAACACTGAAGCTTTCTTT. Translating it yields CASSMLEAKNTEAFF.

This clone was seen only a few times. This chain connects TRBV5-1 to TRBJ2-1; D might be TRBD1 (6 bases). The germline V gene encodes CDR1 SGHRS and CDR2 YFSETQ. V was pared by 0 bases and J by 10 bases, with 17 bases between. This CDR3 region has 15 residues. The CDR3 region is CASSLGRPGAQEQFF. CDR3 bases: TGCGCCAGCAGCTTGGGGCGGCCAGGGGCTCAAGAGCAGTTCTTC.